This passage covers 32 T cell receptor beta chains from one sample sequenced in a study of cytomegalovirus exposure and HLA in healthy donors. The study ran its PCR with 60 Vbeta and 13 Jbeta primers. Here immunoSEQ multiplex PCR was the method, and the copy in TCRdb shows in-frame clones only, minus some. Here the sample spans fewer than 55,000 clones, roughly 72% being singletons. Sequencing was carried out using PBMCs. Receptor source: a woman between 45 and 60 years old in good health and CMV-seropositive.

This clone was detected a few times. The chain combines TRBV7-6 with TRBJ2-7; 10 bases align to TRBD2. V shed 5 bases and J 4 bases; nucleotides not matched to a gene: 5. Germline V gene lookup returns CDR1 SGHVS and CDR2 FNYEAQ. This CDR3 region has 14 residues. CDR3 in amino acids: CASSLQTSGYEQYF. For the CDR3, the DNA is TGTGCCAGCAGCCTCCAGACTAGCGGGTACGAGCAGTACTTC.

In its sample, this clone was seen once. V is TRBV25-1 and J is TRBJ2-2, with unresolved D. V lost 5 bases and J 4 bases, leaving 20 bases between the germline ends. The CDR3 sequence is 17 residues long. Germline V lookup: CDR1 MGHDK, CDR2 SYGVNS. CDR3 coding DNA: TGTGCCAGCAGTAATGACTGGCCCCGTGGAATCACCGGGGAGCTGTTTTTT. Encoded protein: CASSNDWPRGITGELFF.

The rearrangement joins TRBV27 to TRBJ1-2; possible D gene TRBD1, 6 bases. The CDR3 is 15 residues long. Germline CDR1 MNHEY, CDR2 SMNVEV (reference sequence). The germline V and J ends were trimmed by 4 bases and 8 bases, with 20 bases remaining between them. The CDR3 protein is CASSSLGGSIRGYTF. The CDR3 DNA is TGTGCCAGCAGTTCCCTAGGGGGTTCCATTAGAGGCTACACCTTC.

V gene TRBV9 combines with J gene TRBJ2-5; 7 nucleotides line up with TRBD2. V lost 4 bases, J lost 4 bases, and 10 bases stayed unmatched. The length of the CDR3 is 15 residues. Germline-derived CDR1 and CDR2 are SGDLS and YYNGEE. The CDR3 region has the DNA TGTGCCAGCAGCCTAGGGCAGCGGGGTGGAGAGACCCAGTACTTC. This sequence encodes CASSLGQRGGETQYF.

This clone was seen a single time. The chain links TRBV7-2 to TRBJ2-5; TRBD2 agrees at 13 bases. Germline values: CDR1 SGHTA, CDR2 FQGNSA. The CDR3 length is 19 residues. The trim removed 5 bases at V and 5 bases at J, leaving 17 bases unmatched. The CDR3 DNA sequence: TGTGCCAGCAGCCTCCAACCCGTCCGACTAGCGGGAGGTTGGGAGACCCAGTACTTC. Translation: CASSLQPVRLAGGWETQYF. The full variable domain, its missing parts supplied by reference TRBV7-2 and TRBJ2-5, is GAGVSQSPSNKVTEKGKDVELRCDPISGHTALYWYRQSLGQGLEFLIYFQGNSAPDKSGLPSDRFSAERTGGSVSTLTIQRTQQEDSAVYLCASSLQPVRLAGGWETQYFGPGTRLLVL.

This clone occurred a few times. This chain joins TRBV5-5 and TRBJ2-7, with TRBD2 matching over 7 bases. The CDR3 is made up of 14 amino acids. The V gene's germline CDR1 is SGHKS and CDR2 YYEKEE (reference sequence). With V trimmed by 4 bases and J by 3 bases, 7 bases remained unmatched. CDR3 coding DNA: TGTGCCAGCAGCCCTAGCGGAGGGGACTACGAGCAGTACTTC. Translating gives CASSPSGGDYEQYF.

The genes are TRBV7-2 and TRBJ2-7, with a possible D match to TRBD1 (5 bases). Per the germline V gene, CDR1 is SGHTA and CDR2 is FQGNSA. This CDR3 contains 13 residues. The V end was cut by 4 bases, the J end by 7 bases, with 14 bases between. The CDR3 DNA follows: TGTGCCAGCAGCTGGGGCTCCCTGAGGGAGCAGTACTTC. Translated: CASSWGSLREQYF.

V gene TRBV19 combines with J gene TRBJ1-4, with D perhaps matching TRBD1 (5 bases). The CDR3 totals 14 residues. Germline CDR1 reads LNHDA; CDR2 reads SQIVND (reference sequence). V was clipped by 4 bases and J by 5 bases, with 11 bases between them. The DNA of the CDR3 is TGTGCCAGTAGTACATGGGGCAGGAATGAAAAACTGTTTTTT. Its protein is CASSTWGRNEKLFF. Full variable domain (rest looked up from reference TRBV19 and TRBJ1-4): DGGITQSPKYLFRKEGQNVTLSCEQNLNHDAMYWYRQDPGQGLRLIYYSQIVNDFQKGDIAEGYSVSREKKESFPLTVTSAQKNPTAFYLCASSTWGRNEKLFFGSGTQLSVL.

V is TRBV4-1 and J is TRBJ2-1; 7 nucleotides line up with TRBD2. The trim removed 4 bases at V and 8 bases at J, leaving 8 bases unmatched. CDR1 is MGHRA and CDR2 is YSYEKL in the germline V gene. The CDR3 totals 14 residues. CDR3 sequence: CASSRLGGSYEQFF. The CDR3 DNA reads as TGCGCCAGCAGCCGGCTCGGCGGGAGTTATGAGCAGTTCTTC.

V gene TRBV30 combines with J gene TRBJ1-1; D possibly corresponds to TRBD1 (6 bases). Trimming pared 3 bases from V and 5 bases from J, leaving 19 bases between. The CDR3 consists of 15 residues. Germline assignment: CDR1 GTSNPN and CDR2 SVGIG (reference sequence). CDR3 sequence: CAWSPIWTASTEAFF. CDR3 sequence (DNA): TGTGCCTGGAGCCCAATTTGGACAGCTAGTACTGAAGCTTTCTTT.

This rearrangement joins TRBV7-2 to TRBJ1-1; tentatively, D is TRBD1 (6 bases). Germline CDR1 and CDR2: SGHTA and FQGNSA. The V gene lost 6 bases and the J gene lost 6 bases, with 14 bases spanning the gap. This CDR3 contains 13 residues. The CDR3 bases are TGTGCCAGCAGGGCTCAGGGGTGGTCTGAAGCTTTCTTT. This sequence encodes CASRAQGWSEAFF.

The rearrangement joins TRBV5-5 to TRBJ2-7; TRBD2 matches at 7 bases. The CDR3 spans 15 residues. J gave up 0 bases and V 3 bases, and 6 bases lay outside the gene matches. Germline V gene sequence: CDR1 SGHKS, CDR2 YYEKEE (reference sequence). For the CDR3, the DNA is TGTGCCAGCAGCTCCCGGACTAGTAGCTCCTACGAGCAGTACTTC. Amino acid sequence: CASSSRTSSSYEQYF.

The chain has TRBV7-6 and TRBJ2-5, with 7 positions matching TRBD2. The CDR3 sequence is 15 residues long. Germline V gives CDR1 SGHVS, CDR2 FNYEAQ. After removal of 4 bases from V and 5 bases from J, the junction contained 10 bases not matched to a gene. The CDR3 region has the DNA TGTGCCAGCAGCTCCCTACTAGCGAGATTGGAGACCCAGTACTTC. Protein product: CASSSLLARLETQYF.

The J gene is TRBJ1-1, the V gene TRBV7-8, with D unresolved. The CDR3 extends over 14 amino acids. V lost 2 bases, J lost 0 bases, and 7 bases lay in between. Germline V gene data show CDR1 as SGHVS and CDR2 as FQNEAQ. The CDR3 region has the DNA TGTGCCAGCAGCTTAAACTCGTTGAACACTGAAGCTTTCTTT. Its translation: CASSLNSLNTEAFF.

This chain links TRBV7-2 with TRBJ2-1; 8 positions agree with TRBD1. Germline CDR1 and CDR2: SGHTA and FQGNSA. V was clipped by 5 bases and J by 5 bases; unmatched bases: 5. The CDR3 is 14 residues long. CDR3 nucleotide sequence: TGTGCCAGCAGCCCTGGACAGGGCCACAATGAGCAGTTCTTC. Translating it yields CASSPGQGHNEQFF.

This rearrangement joins TRBV19 to TRBJ2-1, with 9 bases identical to TRBD2. Per the germline V gene, CDR1 is LNHDA and CDR2 is SQIVND (reference sequence). The CDR3 runs 21 residues. With V trimmed by 1 base and J by 6 bases, 22 bases remained unmatched. DNA of the CDR3: TGTGCCAGTAGTATAGTTCTGGCACTAGCGGGTCTCCCCCAGTCGGGCAATGAGCAGTTCTTC. Translation gives CASSIVLALAGLPQSGNEQFF.

CDR3 loop: CASSTGMANTEAFF. CDR3 in DNA: TGCGCCAGCAGCACAGGGATGGCCAACACTGAAGCTTTCTTT. This rearrangement joins TRBV5-1 to TRBJ1-1, with D perhaps TRBD1 (6 bases). Trimming cost V 4 bases and J 2 bases, with 12 bases left between them. The CDR3 spans 14 residues. CDR1 is SGHRS and CDR2 is YFSETQ in the germline V gene.

The chain uses TRBV18 and TRBJ1-6, with D maybe TRBD1 (5 bases). Per the germline V gene, CDR1 is KGHSH and CDR2 is LQKENI. This CDR3 has 16 residues. Between the trimmed V and J ends, which lost 3 bases and 7 bases, there was a span of 16 bases. The CDR3 DNA is TGTGCCAGCTCACCCCAAGCGGGAGGGGAAAATTCACCCCTCCACTTT. This gives the protein CASSPQAGGENSPLHF.

The J gene is TRBJ1-2, the V gene TRBV7-2; D might be TRBD1 (5 bases). CDR1 and CDR2 from the germline V gene are SGHTA and FQGNSA. The V gene lost 1 base and the J gene lost 2 bases, with 11 bases spanning the gap. This CDR3 has 15 residues. DNA for the CDR3: TGTGCCAGCAGCTTAGAGCAGGGTCGAAACTATGGCTACACCTTC. Translating it yields CASSLEQGRNYGYTF.

This clone occurred a few times. The chain has TRBV4-2 and TRBJ1-2; TRBD1 is a possible D gene (6 bases). This CDR3 contains 16 residues. Germline V gene data show CDR1 as LGHNA and CDR2 as YNFKEQ. The V end was cut by 4 bases, the J end by 8 bases, with 23 bases between. CDR3 sequence reads: CASSPTGTQSVGGYTF. The DNA for the CDR3 is TGTGCCAGCAGCCCAACCGGGACACAGTCGGTAGGGGGCTACACCTTC.

This clone has just a few counts. This chain links TRBV30 with TRBJ2-2; TRBD2 matches 12 bases. CDR3 size: 15 residues. In germline, CDR1 is GTSNPN, CDR2 SVGIG (reference sequence). V shed 3 bases, J shed 3 bases, and the junction held 2 bases outside the gene matches. The CDR3 loop is CAWRGLAGDTGELFF. In DNA, the CDR3 is TGTGCCTGGAGGGGACTAGCGGGCGACACCGGGGAGCTGTTTTTT.

Comment on this clone: An end of the junction does not agree with germline; a read error may underlie this. The chain uses TRBV19 and TRBJ1-2; 7 bases align to TRBD1. This CDR3 is built from 12 residues. Germline assignment: CDR1 LNHDA and CDR2 SQIVND (reference sequence). The CDR3: CASSSSTGTVAF. CDR3 DNA sequence: TGTGCCAGTAGTAGTTCGACAGGGACTGTTGCCTTC.

This chain uses TRBV5-4 with TRBJ1-3; TRBD1 matches at 9 bases. CDR1 and CDR2 from the germline V gene are SGHNT and YYREEE (reference sequence). The CDR3 runs to 15 residues. The ends lost 2 bases at V and 8 bases at J; junction bases unmatched: 8. CDR3 region: CASSFDRGVVDTIYF. The CDR3 nucleotides read TGTGCCAGCAGCTTCGACAGGGGGGTAGTAGACACCATATATTTT. Complete variable domain (other parts from reference TRBV5-4 and TRBJ1-3): ETGVTQSPTHLIKTRGQQVTLRCSSQSGHNTVSWYQQALGQGPQFIFQYYREEENGRGNFPPRFSGLQFPNYSSELNVNALELDDSALYLCASSFDRGVVDTIYFGEGSWLTVV.

This sequence joins TRBV7-8 and TRBJ1-2; D is unclear. This CDR3 contains 13 residues. Trimming cost V 3 bases and J 7 bases, with 12 bases left between them. Germline V gene sequence: CDR1 SGHVS, CDR2 FQNEAQ. The CDR3 DNA is TGTGCCAGCAGCTTCTCTTCGGGTAGTGGCTACACCTTC. Translated: CASSFSSGSGYTF.

This clone is a singleton in its sample. This chain joins TRBV7-2 and TRBJ2-1; 12 positions agree with TRBD2. This CDR3 is built from 16 residues. Losses at the gene ends were 2 bases for V and 6 bases for J; bases not matched to a gene: 5. In germline, CDR1 is SGHTA, CDR2 FQGNSA. The CDR3 bases are TGTGCCAGCAGCTTAAGGACTAGCGGGGCACTCAATGAGCAGTTCTTC. Protein: CASSLRTSGALNEQFF.

The chain combines TRBV2 with TRBJ2-5; tentatively, D is TRBD2 (5 bases). Trimming shortened V by 7 bases and J by 3 bases, and 12 bases separated the two germline ends. Germline loops: CDR1 SNHLY, CDR2 FYNNEI. The CDR3 contains 13 residues. CDR3 nucleotides: TGTGCCAGCACTTCCCTACTAGAAGAGACCCAGTACTTC. Protein product: CASTSLLEETQYF.

V is TRBV7-8 and J is TRBJ2-5, with 7 positions matching TRBD1. This CDR3 is 16 amino acids long. After removal of 2 bases from V and 3 bases from J, the junction contained 9 bases not matched to a gene. Germline lookup yields CDR1 SGHVS and CDR2 FQNEAQ. The CDR3 DNA sequence: TGTGCCAGCAGCTTAAAATTACAGGGGCCTGAAGAGACCCAGTACTTC. This gives the protein CASSLKLQGPEETQYF.

The chain carries TRBV6-5 and TRBJ2-7, with D perhaps TRBD2 (7 bases). Germline CDR1 is MNHEY and CDR2 is SVGAGI. The V gene lost 2 bases and the J gene lost 1 base, with 9 bases spanning the gap. The CDR3 has 14 residues. The CDR3 spells CASSYEGGSYEQYF. CDR3 bases: TGTGCCAGCAGTTACGAGGGGGGGTCCTACGAGCAGTACTTC.

This clone has more than one count but fewer than ten. The J gene is TRBJ2-5, the V gene TRBV5-1, with 9 bases identical to TRBD2. The CDR3 is 15 amino acids. Trimming took 2 bases from V and 5 from J; bases not matched to a gene: 7. Germline values: CDR1 SGHRS, CDR2 YFSETQ. CDR3 sequence reads: CASSFSSGEYETQYF. In nucleotides, the CDR3 is TGCGCCAGCAGCTTTTCTAGCGGGGAATATGAGACCCAGTACTTC.

J is TRBJ1-3 and V is TRBV2; TRBD1 might be the D (5 bases). CDR1 and CDR2 from the germline V gene are SNHLY and FYNNEI. V shed 2 bases and J shed 0 bases, with 8 bases lying between them. CDR3 size: 15 residues. The CDR3 is CASSEWGDSGNTIYF. Written as DNA, the CDR3 is TGTGCCAGCAGTGAATGGGGGGACTCTGGAAACACCATATATTTT. The full variable domain, completed using reference TRBV2 and TRBJ1-3, is EPEVTQTPSHQVTQMGQEVILRCVPISNHLYFYWYRQILGQKVEFLVSFYNNEISEKSEIFDDQFSVERPDGSNFTLKIRSTKLEDSAMYFCASSEWGDSGNTIYFGEGSWLTVV.

The rearrangement links TRBV4-2 to TRBJ1-4; weak D call: TRBD1 (5 bases). Germline values: CDR1 LGHNA, CDR2 YNFKEQ. V dropped 3 bases and J dropped 8 bases, with 16 bases sitting between them. This CDR3 comprises 15 residues. The CDR3 loop reads CASSQDTGSREKLFF. The CDR3 coding sequence is TGTGCCAGCAGCCAGGATACAGGTTCAAGGGAAAAACTGTTTTTT.

This clone was detected only a few times. This sequence joins TRBV7-2 and TRBJ2-3, with D possibly being TRBD1 (6 bases). Trimming took off 2 bases at V and 6 bases at J, with 15 bases between the two ends. There are 15 residues in the CDR3. From germline, CDR1 is SGHTA and CDR2 FQGNSA. CDR3 protein: CASSLRHRVSDTQYF. The CDR3 coding sequence is TGTGCCAGCAGCTTAAGGCACAGGGTAAGCGATACGCAGTATTTT.